Listed below are T cell receptor beta chains from one sample, sequenced in a study of blood T cells in healthy people across ages. From the 5' RACE reads, TCRdb called clonotypes with MiXCR, one entry per CDR3 protein. Of around 970,000 distinct CDR3 sequences in the sample, roughly 51% were seen once. The sample was blood. These receptors were collected from a woman aged 60-70 years in good health. CDR3s include the opening cysteine and the closing phenylalanine or tryptophan. A D gene is named only where the DNA matches it firmly. Size is omitted from some rows. Given values are once, few, many or a class for expanded clones.

>TRBD1|TRBV29-1|-|TRBJ2-5
TGCAGCGTTGTAGCAAGGGACAGGGCTGAAGATGGGTGGTACTTC
CSVVARDRAEDGWYF
>-|TRBV7-2|-|TRBJ2-3
TGTGCCAGCAGCTCGGGTGGGGGGCGGGGGCTCACAGATACGCAGTATTTT
CASSSGGGRGLTDTQYF
>TRBD2|TRBV27|few|TRBJ2-7
TGTGCCAGTCAACTAGCGGGAGGACGGGGTGAGCAGTACTTC
CASQLAGGRGEQYF
>-|TRBV29-1|-|TRBJ1-1
TGCAGCGTCTCACCCGGGACAGAAGCTTTCTTT
CSVSPGTEAFF
>TRBD1|TRBV6-9|-|TRBJ2-7
TGTGCCAGCAGAAGGGGGCCAATAGCCTACGAGCAGTACTTC
CASRRGPIAYEQYF
>TRBD2|TRBV7-2|few|TRBJ2-1
TGTGCCAGCAGCTTAGTAGCGGGGGACAATGAGCAGTTCTTC
CASSLVAGDNEQFF
>-|TRBV4-3|-|TRBJ2-3
TGCGCCAGCAGCCATGGCCGGGGGCGAGATACGCAGTATTTT
CASSHGRGRDTQYF
>TRBD1|TRBV7-6|few|TRBJ2-7
TGTGCCAGCGCTAGAGCGCAGGGGGCGAACTACGAGCAGTACTTC
CASARAQGANYEQYF
>-|TRBV5-1|-|TRBJ1-2
TGCGCCAGCAGCGGAGAAGGGCTTCCCCCTCTCTATGGCTACACCTTC
CASSGEGLPPLYGYTF
>-|TRBV4-1|-|TRBJ2-6
TGCGCCAGCATCCCCATGACAGGCGGGACAAACGTCCGGACTTTC
CASIPMTGGTNVRTF
>-|TRBV28|few|TRBJ2-7
TGTGCCAGCAGTTTAAGCCCGGGTTACGAGCAGTACTTC
CASSLSPGYEQYF
>-|TRBV29-1|few|TRBJ1-2
TGCAGCGTTGATTCCGTTAACTATGGCTACACCTTC
CSVDSVNYGYTF
>TRBD1|TRBV29-1|once|TRBJ2-4
TGCAGCGTTGACAGGGGGCAAGACAATGAGCAGTACTTC
CSVDRGQDNEQYF
>-|TRBV6-2/TRBV6-3|once|TRBJ1-2
TGTGCCAGCAGTTACCTGTCGTATGGCTACACCTTC
CASSYLSYGYTF
>-|TRBV29-1|once|TRBJ2-7
TGCAGCACACGACTAGTCAGGGAGCAGTACTTC
CSTRLVREQYF